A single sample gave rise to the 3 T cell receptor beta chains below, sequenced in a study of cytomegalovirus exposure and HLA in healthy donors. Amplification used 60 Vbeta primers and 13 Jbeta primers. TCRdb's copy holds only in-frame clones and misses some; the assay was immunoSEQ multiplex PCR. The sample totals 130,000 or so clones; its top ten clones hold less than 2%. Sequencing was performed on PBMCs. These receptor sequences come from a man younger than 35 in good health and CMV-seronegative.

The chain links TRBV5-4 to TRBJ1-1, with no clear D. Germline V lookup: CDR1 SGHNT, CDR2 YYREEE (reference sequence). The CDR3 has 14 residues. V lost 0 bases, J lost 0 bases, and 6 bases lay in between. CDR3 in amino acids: CASSLARMNTEAFF. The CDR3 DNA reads TGTGCCAGCAGCTTGGCCCGTATGAACACTGAAGCTTTCTTT.

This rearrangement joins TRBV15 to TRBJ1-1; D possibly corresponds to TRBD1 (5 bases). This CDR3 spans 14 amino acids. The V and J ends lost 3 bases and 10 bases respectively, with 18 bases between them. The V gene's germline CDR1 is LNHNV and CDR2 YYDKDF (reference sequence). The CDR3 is CATSSTGSTLRAFF. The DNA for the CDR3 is TGTGCCACCAGCAGTACAGGATCGACACTGAGAGCTTTCTTT. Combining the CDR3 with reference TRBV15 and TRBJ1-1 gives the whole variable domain DAMVIQNPRYQVTQFGKPVTLSCSQTLNHNVMYWYQQKSSQAPKLLFHYYDKDFNNEADTPDNFQSRRPNTSFCFLDIRSPGLGDTAMYLCATSSTGSTLRAFFGQGTRLTVV.

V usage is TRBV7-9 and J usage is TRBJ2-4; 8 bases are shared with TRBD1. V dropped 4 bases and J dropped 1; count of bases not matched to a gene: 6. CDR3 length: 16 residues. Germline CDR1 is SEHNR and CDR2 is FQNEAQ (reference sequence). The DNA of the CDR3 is TGTGCCAGCAGCTCCGCGACAGGGGTGGCCAAAAACATTCAGTACTTC. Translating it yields CASSSATGVAKNIQYF.